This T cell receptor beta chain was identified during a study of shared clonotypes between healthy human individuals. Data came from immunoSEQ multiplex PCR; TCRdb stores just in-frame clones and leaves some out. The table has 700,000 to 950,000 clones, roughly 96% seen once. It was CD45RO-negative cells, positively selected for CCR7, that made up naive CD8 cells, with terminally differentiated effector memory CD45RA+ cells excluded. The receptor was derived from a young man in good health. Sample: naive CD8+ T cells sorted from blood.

DNA for the CDR3: TGTGCCAGCAGTGAGACAGGGATCGTTGGTGTCGTGGACACCGGGGAGCTGTTTTTT. This translates into CASSETGIVGVVDTGELFF. The chain is built from TRBV6-4 and TRBJ2-2, with 7 nucleotides matching TRBD1. Losses at the gene ends were 3 bases for V and 3 bases for J; bases not matched to a gene: 16. Germline values: CDR1 MRHNA, CDR2 SNTAGT. The CDR3 spans 19 residues.